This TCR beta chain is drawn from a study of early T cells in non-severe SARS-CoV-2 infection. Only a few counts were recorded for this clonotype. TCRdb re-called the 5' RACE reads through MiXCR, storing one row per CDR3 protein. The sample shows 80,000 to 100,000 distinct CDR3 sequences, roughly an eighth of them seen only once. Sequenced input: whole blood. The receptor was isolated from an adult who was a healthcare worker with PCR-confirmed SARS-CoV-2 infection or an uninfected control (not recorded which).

The CDR3 DNA reads as TGTGCCAGCAGCTTGGACAGGGCGAGGGGACCCCTCCACTTT. Amino acids: CASSLDRARGPLHF. This chain connects TRBV5-4 to TRBJ1-6, with D possibly TRBD1 on 6 matching bases. V was shortened by 0 bases and J by 12 bases, with 13 bases between the two germline ends. The CDR3 spans 14 residues. CDR1 is SGHNT, CDR2 YYREEE, per germline (reference sequence).